This TCR beta chain originates from a study of cytomegalovirus exposure and HLA in healthy donors. Study-level results: Sequence variants that were highly shared formed a cluster that was likely a sequencing artifact. Prior analysis indicated that the majority of TCR beta V segments exhibited productivity approximately 87% or approximately 30% of the time.

From germline, CDR1 is LNHDA and CDR2 SQIVND (reference sequence). J lost 4 bases, V lost 6 bases, and 0 bases had no gene match. The CDR3 contains 14 residues. The PCR employed 60 Vbeta primers together with 13 Jbeta primers. Profiled with immunoSEQ multiplex PCR; TCRdb holds only in-frame clones, not every one. The top ten clones hold roughly 6% of a sample with about 200,000 clones, over 80% of them seen once. With respect to this clone: Its antigen is as yet unknown.

Material for sequencing was PBMCs. The TCR originated in a man aged 40-50 years in good health and CMV-seropositive. V and J are TRBV19 and TRBJ2-5; 15 bases fit TRBD2. CDR3 bases: TGTGCCAGTAGGGGACTAGCGGGAGGAGAGACCCAGTACTTC. Translating gives CASRGLAGGETQYF.